The rows below give T cell receptor beta chains drawn from one sample of a study of T cells in narcolepsy. This table comes from immunoSEQ multiplex PCR, and its TCRdb copy is limited to in-frame clones, with some not included. The sample includes 25,000 to 30,000 clones, about four fifths of them seen just once. Sequencing input: CD45RA- memory CD4+ T cells from PBMCs. The receptors derive from a human donor with narcolepsy. CDR3s include the opening cysteine and the closing phenylalanine or tryptophan.

J: TRBJ1-3; V: TRBV19; CDR3: CASSETSGSGVGNTIYF
J: TRBJ1-4; V: TRBV28; CDR3: CASTIGGQGAEKLFF
J: TRBJ1-1; V: TRBV7-9; CDR3: CASSLGVSGGSNTEAFF
J: TRBJ2-7; V: TRBV7-8; CDR3: CASSVGGNTNNRWGRSFYEQYF
J: TRBJ1-4; V: TRBV5-6; CDR3: CASSFRRTGATNEKLFF
J: TRBJ2-5; V: TRBV6-6; CDR3: CASWISGGNQETQYF
J: TRBJ1-1; V: TRBV6-5; CDR3: CASRRSGTNTEAFF
J: TRBJ2-3; V: TRBV28; CDR3: CASGLGDTQYF
J: TRBJ2-7; V: TRBV7-8; CDR3: CASSPAGLGYEQYF
J: TRBJ2-7; V: TRBV28; CDR3: CASSPQGSSYEQYF
J: TRBJ2-2; V: TRBV7-9; CDR3: CASSLVSAGLTGELFF
J: TRBJ1-2; V: TRBV6-1; CDR3: CASSEIGGMLGGYTF
J: TRBJ1-2; V: TRBV7-9; CDR3: CASSRDGSYGYTF
J: TRBJ1-4; V: TRBV30; CDR3: CAWSLEKLFF
J: TRBJ2-4; V: TRBV2; CDR3: CASSAGGAKNIQYF
J: TRBJ2-2; V: TRBV29-1; CDR3: CSVVPSTNTGELFF
J: TRBJ2-5; V: TRBV7-9; CDR3: CASSLDRGIETQYF
J: TRBJ2-2; V: TRBV5-4; CDR3: CANSFDRFTTGELFF
J: TRBJ2-1; V: TRBV11-3; CDR3: CASGITGTEQFF
J: TRBJ1-1; V: TRBV19; CDR3: CASSIGGWDTEAFF
J: TRBJ1-3; V: TRBV16; CDR3: CASSQSRTDRNTIYF
J: TRBJ2-7; V: TRBV6-5; CDR3: CASRRAEQLYEQYF
J: TRBJ2-7; V: TRBV6-6; CDR3: CASSYQKGQGRYEQYF
J: TRBJ1-5; V: TRBV19; CDR3: CASSSTGEVYRSYQPQHF
J: TRBJ1-3; V: TRBV23-1; CDR3: CASSRDINSGNTIYF
J: TRBJ1-1; V: TRBV2; CDR3: CASSEAEGAWTEAFF
J: TRBJ1-1; V: TRBV19; CDR3: CASSGDRNTEAFF
J: TRBJ1-2; V: TRBV5-4; CDR3: CASSPGSPTIYGYTF
J: TRBJ2-4; V: TRBV19; CDR3: CASRQWQDIQYF
J: TRBJ2-5; V: TRBV19; CDR3: CASSVPGWETQYF
J: TRBJ1-2; V: TRBV6-7; CDR3: CASSYWAGGTLDRGYTF
J: TRBJ1-1; V: TRBV5-4; CDR3: CASSSGEPMNTEAFF
J: TRBJ2-7; V: TRBV7-9; CDR3: CASSANSAVVYF